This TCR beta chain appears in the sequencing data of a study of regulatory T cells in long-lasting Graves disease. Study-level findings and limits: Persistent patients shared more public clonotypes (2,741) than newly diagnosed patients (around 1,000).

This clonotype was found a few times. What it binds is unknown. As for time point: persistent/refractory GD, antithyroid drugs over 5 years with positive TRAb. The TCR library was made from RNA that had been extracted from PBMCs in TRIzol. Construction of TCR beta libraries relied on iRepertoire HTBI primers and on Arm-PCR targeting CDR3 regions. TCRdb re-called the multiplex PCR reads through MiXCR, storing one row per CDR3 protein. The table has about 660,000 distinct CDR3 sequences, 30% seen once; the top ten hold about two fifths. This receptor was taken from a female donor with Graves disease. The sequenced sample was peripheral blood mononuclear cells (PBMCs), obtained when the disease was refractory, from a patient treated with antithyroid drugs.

The CDR3 here is CASSVAGRGTEAFF. The CDR3 nucleotides read TGTGCCAGCAGCGTAGCGGGGCGGGGGACTGAAGCTTTCTTT. The chain recombines TRBV9 with TRBJ1-1; TRBD1 might be the D (5 bases). Deletions cut 0 bases from V and 5 bases from J, with 11 bases between. This CDR3 is 14 amino acids long. CDR1 and CDR2 from the germline V gene are SGDLS and YYNGEE.